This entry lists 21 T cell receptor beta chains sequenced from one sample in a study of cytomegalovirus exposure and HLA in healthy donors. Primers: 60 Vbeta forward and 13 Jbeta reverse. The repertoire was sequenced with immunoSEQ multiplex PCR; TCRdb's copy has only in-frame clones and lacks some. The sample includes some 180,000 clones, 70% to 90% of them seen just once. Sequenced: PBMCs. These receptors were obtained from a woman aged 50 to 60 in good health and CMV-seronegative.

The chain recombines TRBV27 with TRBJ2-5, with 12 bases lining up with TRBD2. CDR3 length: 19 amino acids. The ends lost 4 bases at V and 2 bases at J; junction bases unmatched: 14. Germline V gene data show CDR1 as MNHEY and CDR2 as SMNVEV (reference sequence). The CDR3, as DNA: TGTGCCAGCAGTTCTAGCGGGAGGGCCCAATTCTTAAAACAAGAGACCCAGTACTTC. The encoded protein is CASSSSGRAQFLKQETQYF.

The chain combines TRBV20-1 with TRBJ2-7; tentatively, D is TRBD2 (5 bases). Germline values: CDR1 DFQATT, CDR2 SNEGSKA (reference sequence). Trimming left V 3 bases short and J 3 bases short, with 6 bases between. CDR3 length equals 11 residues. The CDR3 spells CSASGDYEQYF. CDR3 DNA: TGCAGTGCTAGCGGGGACTACGAGCAGTACTTC.

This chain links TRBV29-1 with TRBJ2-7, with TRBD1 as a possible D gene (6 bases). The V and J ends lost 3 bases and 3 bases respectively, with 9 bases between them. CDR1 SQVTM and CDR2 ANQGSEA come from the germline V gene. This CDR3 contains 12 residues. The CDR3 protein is CSVETGGYEQYF. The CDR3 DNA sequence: TGCAGCGTTGAGACAGGAGGCTACGAGCAGTACTTC.

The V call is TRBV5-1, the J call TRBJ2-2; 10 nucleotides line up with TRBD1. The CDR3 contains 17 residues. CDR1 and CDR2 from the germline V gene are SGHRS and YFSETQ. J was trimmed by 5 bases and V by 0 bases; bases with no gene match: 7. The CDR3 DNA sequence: TGCGCCAGCAGCTTGGGTACCGGGACAGGGGTAACCGGGGAGCTGTTTTTT. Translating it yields CASSLGTGTGVTGELFF.

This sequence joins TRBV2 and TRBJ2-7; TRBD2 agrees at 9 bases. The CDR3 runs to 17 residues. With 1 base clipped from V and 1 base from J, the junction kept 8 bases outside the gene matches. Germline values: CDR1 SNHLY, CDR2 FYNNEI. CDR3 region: CASSEGGGGGTSYEQYF. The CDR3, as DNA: TGTGCCAGCAGTGAAGGCGGGGGGGGAGGTACGTCCTACGAGCAGTACTTC.

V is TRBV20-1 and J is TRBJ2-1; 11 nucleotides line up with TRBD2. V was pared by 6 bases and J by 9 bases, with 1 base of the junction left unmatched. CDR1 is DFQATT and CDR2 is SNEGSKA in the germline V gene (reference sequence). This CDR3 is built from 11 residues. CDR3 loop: CSALAGGEQFF. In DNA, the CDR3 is TGCAGTGCCCTAGCGGGAGGTGAGCAGTTCTTC.

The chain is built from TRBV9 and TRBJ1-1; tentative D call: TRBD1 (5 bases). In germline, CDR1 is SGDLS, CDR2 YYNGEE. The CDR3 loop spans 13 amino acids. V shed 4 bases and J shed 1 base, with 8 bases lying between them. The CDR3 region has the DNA TGTGCCAGCAGCCACGACAGGAACACTGAAGCTTTCTTT. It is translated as CASSHDRNTEAFF.

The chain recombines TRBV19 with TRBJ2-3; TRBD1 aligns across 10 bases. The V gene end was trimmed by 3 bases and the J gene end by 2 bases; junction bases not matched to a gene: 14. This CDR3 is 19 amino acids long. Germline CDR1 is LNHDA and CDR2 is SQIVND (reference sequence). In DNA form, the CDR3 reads TGTGCCAGTAGTATGGGGGGGACAGGGGACCACATCCACACAGATACGCAGTATTTT. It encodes CASSMGGTGDHIHTDTQYF.

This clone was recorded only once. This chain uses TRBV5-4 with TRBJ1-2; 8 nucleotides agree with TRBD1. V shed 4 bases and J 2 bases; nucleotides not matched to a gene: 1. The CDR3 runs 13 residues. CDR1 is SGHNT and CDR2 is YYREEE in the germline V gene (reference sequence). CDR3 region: CASSRTGNYGYTF. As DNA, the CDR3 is TGTGCCAGCAGCCGGACAGGGAACTATGGCTACACCTTC.

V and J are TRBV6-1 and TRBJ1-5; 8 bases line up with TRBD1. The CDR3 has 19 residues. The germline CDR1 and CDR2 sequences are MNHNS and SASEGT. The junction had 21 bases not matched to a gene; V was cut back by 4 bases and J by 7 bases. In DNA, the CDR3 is TGTGCCAGCAGTGGCCACGAAGACAGGGGTGTCTTTAGGGTCCAGCCCCAGCATTTT. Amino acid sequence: CASSGHEDRGVFRVQPQHF.

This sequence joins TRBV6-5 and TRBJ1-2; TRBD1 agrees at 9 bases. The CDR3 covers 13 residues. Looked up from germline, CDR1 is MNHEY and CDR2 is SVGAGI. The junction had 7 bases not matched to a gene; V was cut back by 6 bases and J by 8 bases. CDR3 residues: CASRIQGAQGYTF. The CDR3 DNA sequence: TGTGCCAGCAGAATACAGGGGGCGCAGGGCTACACCTTC.

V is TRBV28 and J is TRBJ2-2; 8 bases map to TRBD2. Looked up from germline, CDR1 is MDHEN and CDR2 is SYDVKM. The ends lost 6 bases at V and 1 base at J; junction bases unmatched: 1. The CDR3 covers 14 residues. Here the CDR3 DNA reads TGTGCCAGCAGCCGGGGGGGGAACACCGGGGAGCTGTTTTTT. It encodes CASSRGGNTGELFF.

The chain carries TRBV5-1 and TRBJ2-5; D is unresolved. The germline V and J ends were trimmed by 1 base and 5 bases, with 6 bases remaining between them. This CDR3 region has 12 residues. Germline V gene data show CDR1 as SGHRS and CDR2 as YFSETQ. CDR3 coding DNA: TGCGCCAGCAGCTTGTTATCTGAGACCCAGTACTTC. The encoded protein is CASSLLSETQYF.

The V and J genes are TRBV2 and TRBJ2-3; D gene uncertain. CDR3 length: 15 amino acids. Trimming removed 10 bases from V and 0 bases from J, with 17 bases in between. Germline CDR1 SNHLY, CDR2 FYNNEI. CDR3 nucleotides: TGTGCCAACCTAGAGATGCGCGGAAGCACAGATACGCAGTATTTT. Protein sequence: CANLEMRGSTDTQYF.

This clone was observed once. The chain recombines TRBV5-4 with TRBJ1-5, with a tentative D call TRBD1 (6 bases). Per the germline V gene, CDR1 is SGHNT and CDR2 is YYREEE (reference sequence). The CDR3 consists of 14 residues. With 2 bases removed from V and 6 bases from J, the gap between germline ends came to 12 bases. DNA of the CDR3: TGTGCCAGCAGCTTCCGAGAGGGGGTTCAGCCCCAGCATTTT. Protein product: CASSFREGVQPQHF.

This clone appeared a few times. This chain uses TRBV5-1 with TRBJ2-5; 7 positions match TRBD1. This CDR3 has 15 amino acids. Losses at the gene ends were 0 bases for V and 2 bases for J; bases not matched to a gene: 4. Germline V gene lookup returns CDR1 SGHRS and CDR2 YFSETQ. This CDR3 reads CASSLAMDRQETQYF. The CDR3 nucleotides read TGCGCCAGCAGCTTGGCGATGGACAGGCAAGAGACCCAGTACTTC.

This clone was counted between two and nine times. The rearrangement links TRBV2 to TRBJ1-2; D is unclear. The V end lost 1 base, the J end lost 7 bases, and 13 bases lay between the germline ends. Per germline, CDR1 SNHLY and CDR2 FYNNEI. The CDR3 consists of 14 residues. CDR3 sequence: CASSEEVSGRGYTF. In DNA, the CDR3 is TGTGCCAGCAGTGAAGAGGTTTCGGGTCGTGGCTACACCTTC. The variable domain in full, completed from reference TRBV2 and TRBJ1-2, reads EPEVTQTPSHQVTQMGQEVILRCVPISNHLYFYWYRQILGQKVEFLVSFYNNEISEKSEIFDDQFSVERPDGSNFTLKIRSTKLEDSAMYFCASSEEVSGRGYTFGSGTRLTVV.

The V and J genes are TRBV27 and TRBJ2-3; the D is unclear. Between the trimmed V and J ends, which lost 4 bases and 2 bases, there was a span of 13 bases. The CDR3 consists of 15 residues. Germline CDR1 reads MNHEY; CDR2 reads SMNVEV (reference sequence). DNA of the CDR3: TGTGCCAGCAGTTCGGTAGTTCTCTTCACAGATACGCAGTATTTT. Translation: CASSSVVLFTDTQYF.

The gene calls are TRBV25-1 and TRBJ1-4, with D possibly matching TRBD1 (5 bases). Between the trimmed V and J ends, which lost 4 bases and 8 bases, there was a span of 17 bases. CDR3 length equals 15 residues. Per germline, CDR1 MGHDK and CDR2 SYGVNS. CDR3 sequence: CASSGQTVTREKLFF. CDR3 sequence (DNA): TGTGCCAGCAGTGGTCAGACAGTCACGAGGGAAAAACTGTTTTTT.

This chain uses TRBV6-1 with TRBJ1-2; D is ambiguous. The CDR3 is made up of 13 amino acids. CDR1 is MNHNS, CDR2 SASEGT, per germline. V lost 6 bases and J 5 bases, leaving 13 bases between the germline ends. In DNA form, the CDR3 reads TGTGCCAGCAGATGGCAGATAAAGTATGGCTACACCTTC. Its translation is CASRWQIKYGYTF.

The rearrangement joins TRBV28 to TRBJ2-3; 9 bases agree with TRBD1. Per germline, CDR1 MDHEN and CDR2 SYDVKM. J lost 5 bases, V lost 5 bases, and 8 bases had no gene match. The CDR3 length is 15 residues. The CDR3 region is CASSLTGTGKDTQYF. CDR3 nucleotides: TGTGCCAGCAGTCTGACCGGGACAGGGAAAGATACGCAGTATTTT.